The rows below give T cell receptor beta chains drawn from one sample of a study of metastatic and nonmetastatic thyroid tumors. TCRdb reanalyzed the PCR reads via MiXCR. Among tens of thousands of clones, less than 40% were seen once, and the ten largest hold roughly 20%. The specimen was blood. These receptors originate from a male donor with papillary thyroid cancer or a benign thyroid nodule (not recorded which). Some clones in this sample may be carry-over from other donors' samples. Both conserved end residues are part of each CDR3. Each record gives: clone size, D gene, J gene, V gene, CDR3 DNA, CDR3 protein. A D gene is named only where the DNA matches it firmly. Part of the rows lack a size; the others show once, few, many or a class for expanded clones.

size: medium-sized; D: .; J: TRBJ1-3; V: TRBV2; DNA: TGTGCCAGCATGGGGTACAAGAGTTTCTCTGGAAACACCATATATTTT; CDR3: CASMGYKSFSGNTIYF
size: .; D: .; J: TRBJ2-7; V: TRBV20-1; DNA: TGCAGTGCTAGAGACCCCCCGGCCGACTACGAGCAGTACTTC; CDR3: CSARDPPADYEQYF
size: .; D: TRBD2; J: TRBJ2-1; V: TRBV5-1; DNA: TGCGCCAGCAGCTTGGGCGGGCTAGCGGGGGGTAAGAGGAATGAGCAGTTCTTC; CDR3: CASSLGGLAGGKRNEQFF
size: .; D: .; J: TRBJ2-2; V: TRBV6-1; DNA: TGTGCCAGCAGTTCGGGCAGGTGGCTTAACGGGGAGCTGTTTTTT; CDR3: CASSSGRWLNGELFF
size: .; D: TRBD1; J: TRBJ2-7; V: TRBV28; DNA: TGTGCCCTCAGGGGGACAGGGGTATACGAGCAGTACTTC; CDR3: CALRGTGVYEQYF
size: .; D: .; J: TRBJ2-7; V: TRBV30; DNA: TGTGCCTGGATCACGGGGCATTCTTACGAGCAGTACTTC; CDR3: CAWITGHSYEQYF
size: medium-sized; D: TRBD2; J: TRBJ2-5; V: TRBV6-5; DNA: TGTGCCAGCAGTTACCGTTTGTCTAGCGGGGGTTCACAAGAGACCCAGTACTTC; CDR3: CASSYRLSSGGSQETQYF
size: medium-sized; D: TRBD1; J: TRBJ2-6; V: TRBV5-1; DNA: TGCGCCAGCAGCTTCTCACGACGACAGGGGGCCTCTGGGGCCAACGTCCTGACTTTC; CDR3: CASSFSRRQGASGANVLTF
size: once; D: .; J: TRBJ2-7; V: TRBV11-2; DNA: TGTGCCAGCACTAATCCTCGATCAGGCGGGTACGAGCAGTACTTC; CDR3: CASTNPRSGGYEQYF
size: many; D: TRBD2; J: TRBJ2-3; V: TRBV18; DNA: TGTGCCAGCCAGACTAGCGGGCCCACAGATACGCAGTATTTT; CDR3: CASQTSGPTDTQYF
size: many; D: .; J: TRBJ2-3; V: TRBV30; DNA: TGTGCCGGTTTTCTAGGGTTAAGCACAGATACGCAGTATTTT; CDR3: CAGFLGLSTDTQYF
size: many; D: .; J: TRBJ1-6; V: TRBV6-2/TRBV6-3; DNA: TGTGCCAGCTCGACCGGTTCACCCTTCCACTTT; CDR3: CASSTGSPFHF
size: .; D: .; J: TRBJ2-7; V: TRBV3-1; DNA: TGTGCCAGCAGCCAATTCCTTGGCCCCTACGAGCAGTACTTC; CDR3: CASSQFLGPYEQYF
size: few; D: .; J: TRBJ1-4; V: TRBV28; DNA: TGTGCCAGCAGTCCCGCCGGTGGACTTAATGAAAAACTGTTTTTT; CDR3: CASSPAGGLNEKLFF
size: .; D: .; J: TRBJ1-2; V: TRBV18; DNA: TGTGCCAGCTCACCATCCGGCAGGACTAACTATGGCTACACCTTC; CDR3: CASSPSGRTNYGYTF
size: .; D: TRBD1; J: TRBJ1-2; V: TRBV14; DNA: TGTGCCAGCAGCCCCCTTCAACAGGGGCACTATGGCTACACCTTC; CDR3: CASSPLQQGHYGYTF
size: many; D: .; J: TRBJ2-2; V: TRBV9; DNA: TGTGCCAGCAGCTTAGAGGGGGTTCAGGAGCTGTTTTTT; CDR3: CASSLEGVQELFF
size: .; D: .; J: TRBJ1-1; V: TRBV6-2/TRBV6-3; DNA: TGTGCCAGCAGCCACGGGTCAGCCGGAGGAGCTTTCTTT; CDR3: CASSHGSAGGAFF
size: few; D: TRBD1; J: TRBJ1-2; V: TRBV24-1; DNA: TGTGCCACCAGAGGGACAGGGGAAAACTATGGCTACACCTTC; CDR3: CATRGTGENYGYTF
size: many; D: .; J: TRBJ2-1; V: TRBV12-3/TRBV12-4; DNA: TGTGCCAGCACCCGGGAGGGGGCGCGCAATGAGCAGTTCTTC; CDR3: CASTREGARNEQFF
size: few; D: TRBD1; J: TRBJ2-5; V: TRBV15; DNA: TGTGCCACCAGCAGAGGGGACAGGGGGCGGGAGACCCAGTACTTC; CDR3: CATSRGDRGRETQYF
size: .; D: .; J: TRBJ1-1; V: TRBV30; DNA: TGTGCCTGGAGCGCGTCACATAACACTGAAGCTTTCTTT; CDR3: CAWSASHNTEAFF
size: many; D: .; J: TRBJ1-1; V: TRBV30; DNA: TGTGCTCATTTCCGGGGGATGAACACTGAAGCTTTCTTT; CDR3: CAHFRGMNTEAFF
size: many; D: .; J: TRBJ1-3; V: TRBV19; DNA: TGTGCCAGTGTCACAGGGCCCTCTGGAAACACCATATATTTT; CDR3: CASVTGPSGNTIYF
size: .; D: .; J: TRBJ1-6; V: TRBV20-1; DNA: TGCAGTGCTAGTAAGGGTTTCCAGGGTTCACCCCTCCACTTT; CDR3: CSASKGFQGSPLHF
size: few; D: TRBD1; J: TRBJ1-1; V: TRBV6-1; DNA: TGTGCCAGCAGTGAAAACCGACAGGGGGCCGCTTTCTTT; CDR3: CASSENRQGAAFF
size: medium-sized; D: TRBD2; J: TRBJ2-1; V: TRBV14; DNA: TGTGCCAGCAGCCCACTAGCGGGAGGGGGATACAATGAGCAGTTCTTC; CDR3: CASSPLAGGGYNEQFF
size: medium-sized; D: TRBD2; J: TRBJ2-1; V: TRBV20-1; DNA: TGCAGTGCTAACGGACTAGCGGGAGGTTTTTTGGCCAATGAGCAGTTCTTC; CDR3: CSANGLAGGFLANEQFF
size: few; D: .; J: TRBJ1-1; V: TRBV24-1; DNA: TGTGCCACCAGTGATTTGAGGGTCAACACTGAAGCTTTCTTT; CDR3: CATSDLRVNTEAFF
size: medium-sized; D: .; J: TRBJ1-6; V: TRBV7-2; DNA: TGTGCCAGCAGCGATCGACCCTCGGTCTCCTATAATTCACCCCTCCACTTT; CDR3: CASSDRPSVSYNSPLHF